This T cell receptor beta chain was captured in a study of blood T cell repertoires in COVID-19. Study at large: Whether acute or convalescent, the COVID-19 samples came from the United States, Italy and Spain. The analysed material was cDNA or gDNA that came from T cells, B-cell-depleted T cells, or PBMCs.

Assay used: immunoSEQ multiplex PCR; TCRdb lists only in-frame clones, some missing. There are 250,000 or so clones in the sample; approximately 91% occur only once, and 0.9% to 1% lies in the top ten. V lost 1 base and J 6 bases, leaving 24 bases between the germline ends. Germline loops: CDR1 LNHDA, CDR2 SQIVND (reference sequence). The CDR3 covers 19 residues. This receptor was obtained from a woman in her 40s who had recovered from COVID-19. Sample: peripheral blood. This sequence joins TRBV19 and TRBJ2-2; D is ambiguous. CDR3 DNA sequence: TGTGCCAGTAGTATAGTGTTCACGGAGAAGATTCGGGTCCCCGGGGAGCTGTTTTTT. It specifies CASSIVFTEKIRVPGELFF.